Shown below are 29 T cell receptor beta chains from a single sample sequenced in a study of cytotoxic CD8 clonotypes in ibrutinib-treated CLL. TCRdb's copy holds only in-frame clones and misses some; the assay was immunoSEQ multiplex PCR. The sample includes about 130,000 clones, approximately 81% of them seen just once. The source material was PBMCs, sampled after 12 months of ibrutinib treatment. These receptors all stem from a human donor with chronic lymphocytic leukemia.

A note on this clone: At one of its ends the junction is not consistent with the germline gene, which may arise from a read error. V and J are TRBV2 and TRBJ1-2; 8 bases are a match to TRBD1. In germline, CDR1 is SNHLY, CDR2 FYNNEI. The CDR3 runs 16 residues. The DNA for the CDR3 is TGTGCCAGCAATGAAAAAAGGACAGGGTGGGACTATGGCTACACCTTC. It encodes CASNEKRTGWDYGYTF.

This clone was seen at least ten times. The chain couples TRBV19 to TRBJ1-2, with D perhaps TRBD1 (5 bases). The CDR3 extends over 14 amino acids. Deletions cut 5 bases from V and 4 bases from J, with 14 bases between. The germline V gene has CDR1 LNHDA and CDR2 SQIVND (reference sequence). DNA of the CDR3: TGTGCCAGTAGTGGGACGGGGGGTGTCTATGGCTACACCTTC. The encoded protein is CASSGTGGVYGYTF.

This chain connects TRBV4-3 to TRBJ1-2; no reliable D call. Deletions cut 0 bases from V and 0 bases from J, with 11 bases between. The CDR3 consists of 16 residues. Germline-derived CDR1 and CDR2 are LGHNA and YSLEER. The CDR3 sequence: CASSQESGNANYGYTF. The CDR3 DNA reads TGCGCCAGCAGCCAAGAGTCCGGCAACGCTAACTATGGCTACACCTTC.

This clone was recorded only once. The J gene is TRBJ2-7, the V gene TRBV30, with 10 bases that match TRBD2. V lost 4 bases to trimming and J lost 7 bases; unmatched junction nucleotides: 4. CDR3 length equals 12 residues. The germline gives CDR1 GTSNPN, CDR2 SVGIG (reference sequence). The CDR3 DNA follows: TGTGCCTGGACCCTAGCGGGAGAAGAGCAGTACTTC. Protein sequence: CAWTLAGEEQYF.

This chain connects TRBV12-5 to TRBJ1-2, with D perhaps TRBD1 (5 bases). V was clipped by 5 bases and J by 8 bases, with 21 bases between them. The CDR3 is 15 amino acids. The germline gives CDR1 LGHNT, CDR2 FRNRAP. The CDR3 nucleotides are TGTGCTAGTGGTCTCCGACAGTCCCGAACGCGGGGCTACACCTTC. Amino acid sequence: CASGLRQSRTRGYTF. The full variable domain, rest sourced from reference TRBV12-5 and TRBJ1-2, is DARVTQTPRHKVTEMGQEVTMRCQPILGHNTVFWYRQTMMQGLELLAYFRNRAPLDDSGMPKDRFSAEMPDATLATLKIQPSEPRDSAVYFCASGLRQSRTRGYTFGSGTRLTVV.

The V gene is TRBV2, the J gene TRBJ2-5; D tentatively reads TRBD1 or TRBD2 (5 bases each). The CDR3 has 15 residues. The V end was cut by 8 bases, the J end by 5 bases, with 21 bases between. Germline V gene sequence: CDR1 SNHLY, CDR2 FYNNEI. CDR3 coding DNA: TGTGCCAGCGGGGACCCACCACCTGGTATGGAGACCCAGTACTTC. Its translation is CASGDPPPGMETQYF.

The chain links TRBV6-1 to TRBJ1-1; D might be TRBD1 (6 bases). The CDR3 totals 14 residues. The germline V and J ends were trimmed by 7 bases and 1 base, with 13 bases remaining between them. Germline assignment: CDR1 MNHNS and CDR2 SASEGT. The CDR3, as DNA: TGTGCCAGCACTGCGGGGGGCGGGAACACTGAAGCTTTCTTT. Translating it yields CASTAGGGNTEAFF.

Here the CDR3 reads CASSPGLVSYEQYF. The DNA for the CDR3 is TGTGCCAGCAGCCCGGGACTCGTTTCCTACGAGCAGTACTTC. The chain joins TRBV4-2 to TRBJ2-7; the D gene is possibly TRBD2 (6 bases). Trimming took 4 bases from V and 1 from J, leaving 11 bases between them. CDR3 length: 14 amino acids. Germline V gene data show CDR1 as LGHNA and CDR2 as YNFKEQ.

V gene TRBV4-3 combines with J gene TRBJ1-1; TRBD1 is a possible D gene (5 bases). This CDR3 contains 15 residues. Per the germline V gene, CDR1 is LGHNA and CDR2 is YSLEER. V gave up 0 bases and J gave up 3 bases, with 11 bases separating them. In nucleotides, the CDR3 is TGCGCCAGCAGCCAAGAAGCGGGGGGTTACACTGAAGCTTTCTTT. Translating it yields CASSQEAGGYTEAFF.

The chain uses TRBV6-1 and TRBJ2-5; 12 bases agree with TRBD2. V lost 7 bases to trimming and J lost 2 bases; unmatched junction nucleotides: 5. The CDR3 spans 15 residues. CDR1 is MNHNS, CDR2 SASEGT, per germline. The CDR3 here is CASNYLAGGQETQYF. The CDR3 nucleotides read TGTGCCAGCAACTACCTAGCGGGAGGGCAAGAGACCCAGTACTTC.

A word on this clone: One junction end does not reproduce the germline sequence, and a read error may be involved. The rearrangement joins TRBV7-7 to TRBJ2-2, with 8 nucleotides matching TRBD1. The CDR3 sequence is 17 residues long. The germline gives CDR1 SSHAT, CDR2 FNYEAQ (reference sequence). Here the CDR3 DNA reads TGTGCTAGCAGCTCGACAGGGGATCCGTGGAGCACCGGGGAGCTGTTTTTT. Amino acid sequence: CASSSTGDPWSTGELFF.

The gene calls are TRBV6-5 and TRBJ1-4; tentative D call: TRBD1 (5 bases). CDR1 is MNHEY and CDR2 is SVGAGI in the germline V gene. The CDR3 totals 14 residues. The V end was cut by 0 bases, the J end by 5 bases, with 7 bases between. CDR3 nucleotides: TGTGCCAGCAGTTACTCGGCAGGGAATGAAAAACTGTTTTTT. This sequence encodes CASSYSAGNEKLFF.

The CDR3 DNA reads TGTGCCAGCAGCCGCGGGAGATTCATGACAGATACGCAGTATTTT. Translation: CASSRGRFMTDTQYF. The genes are TRBV27 and TRBJ2-3; 7 bases align to TRBD2. CDR1 is MNHEY, CDR2 SMNVEV, per germline (reference sequence). The junction had 9 bases not matched to a gene; V was cut back by 6 bases and J by 3 bases. There are 15 residues in the CDR3.

This rearrangement joins TRBV7-8 to TRBJ2-1, with 10 bases lining up with TRBD2. This CDR3 has 18 residues. CDR1 is SGHVS and CDR2 is FQNEAQ in the germline V gene. V trimming: 7 bases; J trimming: 3 bases; junction bases outside the gene matches: 15. This CDR3 is CASTSWASGSIIYNEQFF. In nucleotides, the CDR3 is TGTGCCAGCACCTCCTGGGCTAGCGGGAGTATAATCTACAATGAGCAGTTCTTC.

This chain connects TRBV30 to TRBJ2-1, with D possibly matching TRBD2 (7 bases). Germline-derived CDR1 and CDR2 are GTSNPN and SVGIG (reference sequence). The CDR3 runs 15 residues. V lost 0 bases to trimming and J lost 8 bases, with 17 bases between them. The CDR3 region is CAWSVYRQGRDEQFF. CDR3 bases: TGTGCCTGGAGTGTATATCGGCAGGGGAGGGATGAGCAGTTCTTC.

This sequence joins TRBV6-5 and TRBJ1-2; D is undetermined. This CDR3 comprises 15 residues. V was clipped by 0 bases and J by 5 bases, with 13 bases between them. Germline V gene sequence: CDR1 MNHEY, CDR2 SVGAGI. The CDR3 nucleotides are TGTGCCAGCAGTTACTCGAGGGCCTGGGCGTATGGCTACACCTTC. This codes for CASSYSRAWAYGYTF.

The V call is TRBV25-1, the J call TRBJ2-7; TRBD2 might be the D (6 bases). The CDR3 length is 16 residues. With 5 bases removed from V and 0 bases from J, the gap between germline ends came to 17 bases. Germline V lookup: CDR1 MGHDK, CDR2 SYGVNS. CDR3 protein: CASSRLDSGSSYEQYF. CDR3 in DNA: TGTGCCAGCAGTCGACTAGACAGTGGAAGCTCCTACGAGCAGTACTTC.

The rearrangement uses TRBV7-2 and TRBJ2-5; 9 nucleotides align to TRBD2. Looked up from germline, CDR1 is SGHTA and CDR2 is FQGNSA. The ends lost 6 bases at V and 4 bases at J; junction bases unmatched: 9. This CDR3 is 15 amino acids long. For the CDR3, the DNA is TGTGCCAGCAGACCAGCGGGAGGTAAATCAGAGACCCAGTACTTC. Protein: CASRPAGGKSETQYF.

The V and J genes are TRBV9 and TRBJ2-7; 9 bases fit TRBD2. Germline V CDR1 and CDR2: SGDLS, YYNGEE. The V and J ends lost 3 bases and 3 bases, in that order; junction bases with no gene match: 4. This CDR3 region has 14 residues. DNA of the CDR3: TGTGCCAGCAGCGCGGGACTAGCCGTCTACGAGCAGTACTTC. The encoded protein is CASSAGLAVYEQYF.

This clone has a handful of counts. The chain has TRBV18 and TRBJ1-5; D is unclear. Between the trimmed V and J ends, which lost 4 bases and 6 bases, there was a span of 10 bases. This CDR3 is built from 13 residues. Germline V gene sequence: CDR1 KGHSH, CDR2 LQKENI. The CDR3 protein is CASSLGEGQPQHF. The CDR3 DNA sequence: TGTGCCAGCTCACTTGGTGAGGGTCAGCCCCAGCATTTT.

The rearrangement links TRBV4-3 to TRBJ2-4; D gene unclear. The V gene lost 6 bases and the J gene lost 0 bases, with 6 bases spanning the gap. This CDR3 contains 13 residues. Germline CDR1 is LGHNA and CDR2 is YSLEER. CDR3 in DNA: TGCGCCAGCAGTGGGCTAGCCAAAAACATTCAGTACTTC. Translating it yields CASSGLAKNIQYF.

This clone was seen more than once but under ten times. The V gene is TRBV6-4, the J gene TRBJ2-2; 8 bases line up with TRBD2. The CDR3 sequence is 16 residues long. V trimming: 6 bases; J trimming: 6 bases; junction bases outside the gene matches: 12. The germline CDR1 and CDR2 sequences are MRHNA and SNTAGT. Here the CDR3 reads CASSRSSGPDPGELFF. Here the CDR3 DNA reads TGTGCCAGCAGCCGATCTAGCGGGCCGGACCCCGGGGAGCTGTTTTTT.

This clone was recorded a few times. The chain has TRBV6-5 and TRBJ1-2; no clear D gene. Per germline, CDR1 MNHEY and CDR2 SVGAGI. This CDR3 spans 13 amino acids. V gave up 0 bases and J gave up 8 bases, with 10 bases separating them. The CDR3 is CASSYSEFTGYTF. The CDR3 DNA is TGTGCCAGCAGTTACTCGGAGTTTACAGGCTACACCTTC.

This rearrangement joins TRBV28 to TRBJ2-5; 8 bases match TRBD2. CDR3 length equals 17 residues. Germline V gene lookup returns CDR1 MDHEN and CDR2 SYDVKM. The trim removed 7 bases at V and 5 bases at J, leaving 18 bases unmatched. In nucleotides, the CDR3 is TGTGCCAGCACCCCTCAATGGGGCACGTCGGGAGGGGAGACCCAGTACTTC. This translates into CASTPQWGTSGGETQYF.

The gene calls are TRBV9 and TRBJ1-3; D gene ambiguous. Germline-derived CDR1 and CDR2 are SGDLS and YYNGEE. The CDR3 contains 16 residues. V lost 0 bases and J 0 bases, leaving 10 bases between the germline ends. The CDR3 protein is CASSVGVQNSGNTIYF. The CDR3 bases are TGTGCCAGCAGCGTAGGTGTACAGAACTCTGGAAACACCATATATTTT.

This rearrangement joins TRBV27 to TRBJ2-1; D gene unclear. The CDR3 extends over 13 amino acids. The ends were cut back, 6 bases at V and 9 bases at J, with 15 bases in the middle. Germline CDR1 and CDR2: MNHEY and SMNVEV (reference sequence). The CDR3 here is CASSLTVVTEQFF. CDR3 nucleotides: TGTGCCAGCAGCCTTACAGTTGTAACTGAGCAGTTCTTC.

The CDR3 coding sequence is TGTGCCAGCAGTGTAAGTCAAGCAGATACGCAGTATTTT. It codes for CASSVSQADTQYF. The chain carries TRBV6-4 and TRBJ2-3; D is ambiguous. Trimming took off 4 bases at V and 4 bases at J, with 9 bases between the two ends. Per the germline V gene, CDR1 is MRHNA and CDR2 is SNTAGT. The CDR3 has 13 residues.

The chain combines TRBV6-5 with TRBJ2-7; TRBD1 agrees at 9 bases. Per germline, CDR1 MNHEY and CDR2 SVGAGI. CDR3 length: 15 residues. J gave up 9 bases and V 10 bases, and 19 bases lay outside the gene matches. The CDR3 loop reads CATRRLTGGSQAQYF. In DNA, the CDR3 is TGTGCCACCCGAAGACTGACAGGGGGAAGCCAAGCGCAGTACTTC.

This chain joins TRBV18 and TRBJ1-1; D is uncertain. This CDR3 is built from 13 residues. The V end was cut by 0 bases, the J end by 6 bases, with 8 bases between. CDR1 and CDR2 (germline): KGHSH, LQKENI. The CDR3 coding sequence is TGTGCCAGCTCACCACCGTCCAAATCTGAAGCTTTCTTT. Protein product: CASSPPSKSEAFF.